This T cell receptor (beta chain) was obtained from a study of PD-L1 blockade in urothelial cancer. In the study overall: Study patients had been treated with 0 to 3 previous chemotherapy regimens.

Assay: immunoSEQ multiplex PCR; the TCRdb copy retains only in-frame clones and omits some. The sample has tens of thousands of clones; roughly 87% are singletons. This CDR3 has 11 amino acids. Trimming removed 1 base from V and 6 bases from J, with 4 bases in between. Per germline, CDR1 ENHRY and CDR2 SYGVKD. This receptor was taken from a man aged 65 to 85 with urothelial cancer. This specimen was PBMCs, taken around atezolizumab (anti-PD-L1) treatment. This chain links TRBV10-3 with TRBJ2-7; unclear D gene. CDR3 sequence reads: CAISEYGEQYF. As DNA, the CDR3 is TGTGCCATCAGTGAGTACGGCGAGCAGTACTTC.